The 10 T cell receptor beta chains listed next were all sequenced from one sample in a study of blood T cell repertoires in COVID-19. Profiling relied on immunoSEQ multiplex PCR, and the TCRdb table lists in-frame clones only, not all of them. The sample yields 200,000 or so clones, 86% seen once. Material for sequencing was peripheral blood. All receptors come from a woman aged 70 to 79 with acute or convalescent COVID-19.

This chain uses TRBV9 with TRBJ2-1, with D perhaps matching TRBD1 (5 bases). CDR3 length equals 14 residues. V was trimmed by 0 bases and J by 6 bases, leaving 10 bases between them. Looked up from germline, CDR1 is SGDLS and CDR2 is YYNGEE. The CDR3 bases are TGTGCCAGCAGCGTAGACCCTAGGGGCAATGAGCAGTTCTTC. It is translated as CASSVDPRGNEQFF.

The chain joins TRBV7-2 to TRBJ2-7; possible D gene TRBD2, 6 bases. V was clipped by 3 bases and J by 5 bases, with 23 bases between them. Germline CDR1 reads SGHTA; CDR2 reads FQGNSA. The CDR3 length is 17 residues. The CDR3 region is CASSFFHWRGRDDEQYF. The CDR3 coding sequence is TGTGCCAGCAGCTTCTTTCATTGGCGGGGCAGGGACGACGAGCAGTACTTC.

The DNA for the CDR3 is TGTGCCAGCAGCCACGTACAGACTAGCGGGGCCTACTACGAGCAGTACTTC. It encodes CASSHVQTSGAYYEQYF. V and J are TRBV4-2 and TRBJ2-7; TRBD2 aligns across 11 bases. Germline loops: CDR1 LGHNA, CDR2 YNFKEQ. The CDR3 length is 17 residues. V trimming: 3 bases; J trimming: 3 bases; junction bases outside the gene matches: 10.

The chain links TRBV19 to TRBJ1-1, with no clear D. The CDR3 is 14 amino acids. Germline V gene sequence: CDR1 LNHDA, CDR2 SQIVND (reference sequence). Trimming took 1 base from V and 1 from J, leaving 7 bases between them. CDR3 in amino acids: CASSIGHRNTEAFF. CDR3 DNA sequence: TGTGCCAGTAGTATAGGGCATCGGAACACTGAAGCTTTCTTT.

The rearrangement links TRBV15 to TRBJ1-4; 7 bases line up with TRBD1. The V segment lost 8 bases and the J segment 3 bases; nucleotides outside the gene matches: 12. CDR3 length: 16 amino acids. The germline V gene has CDR1 LNHNV and CDR2 YYDKDF (reference sequence). Here the CDR3 DNA reads TGTGCCACCGACCCAGGGGGGAGTGGAGCTAATGAAAAACTGTTTTTT. As protein: CATDPGGSGANEKLFF.

The chain joins TRBV3-1 (or the pseudogene TRBV3-2) to TRBJ2-7; the D gene is possibly TRBD2 (5 bases). V shed 6 bases and J shed 2 bases, with 14 bases lying between them. CDR1 is LGHDT, CDR2 YNNKEL, per germline (reference sequence). The CDR3 contains 14 residues. In nucleotides, the CDR3 is TGTGCCAGCAGAAGGCAGAGGGCCCCCTACGAGCAGTACTTC. Translation gives CASRRQRAPYEQYF.

The rearrangement links TRBV2 to TRBJ1-6; TRBD1 is a possible D gene (6 bases). Trimming pared 8 bases from V and 6 bases from J, leaving 11 bases between. Per germline, CDR1 SNHLY and CDR2 FYNNEI. The CDR3 has 13 amino acids. The CDR3 reads CASGTNFNSPLHF. DNA of the CDR3: TGTGCCAGCGGGACAAACTTTAATTCACCCCTCCACTTT.

This clone has just a few counts. This rearrangement joins TRBV7-3 to TRBJ2-5; TRBD2 is a possible D gene (6 bases). This CDR3 spans 14 amino acids. Looked up from germline, CDR1 is SGHTA and CDR2 is FQGTGA. Trimming took 2 bases from V and 5 from J, leaving 12 bases between them. The CDR3 spells CASSLGGAGETQYF. CDR3 nucleotides: TGTGCCAGCAGCTTAGGAGGGGCCGGGGAGACCCAGTACTTC. The full variable domain, with the rest looked up from reference TRBV7-3 and TRBJ2-5, is GAGVSQTPSNKVTEKGKYVELRCDPISGHTALYWYRQSLGQGPEFLIYFQGTGAADDSGLPNDRFFAVRPEGSVSTLKIQRTERGDSAVYLCASSLGGAGETQYFGPGTRLLVL.

The rearrangement joins TRBV4-1 to TRBJ1-5; 8 nucleotides agree with TRBD1. With V trimmed by 1 base and J by 6 bases, 8 bases remained unmatched. This CDR3 is built from 16 residues. Germline V gives CDR1 MGHRA, CDR2 YSYEKL. CDR3 bases: TGCGCCAGCAGCCAAGGGGGACAGGCTAACCTTCAGCCCCAGCATTTT. Encoded protein: CASSQGGQANLQPQHF.

The chain has TRBV19 and TRBJ1-2; maybe TRBD1 (6 bases). V was clipped by 5 bases and J by 4 bases, with 11 bases between them. The V gene's germline CDR1 is LNHDA and CDR2 SQIVND (reference sequence). The CDR3 has 13 amino acids. In nucleotides, the CDR3 is TGTGCCAGTAGTTTACAGGGTTTCTATGGCTACACCTTC. Amino acid sequence: CASSLQGFYGYTF. Full variable domain (outside the CDR3, taken from reference TRBV19 and TRBJ1-2): DGGITQSPKYLFRKEGQNVTLSCEQNLNHDAMYWYRQDPGQGLRLIYYSQIVNDFQKGDIAEGYSVSREKKESFPLTVTSAQKNPTAFYLCASSLQGFYGYTFGSGTRLTVV.